This record covers a single T cell receptor (beta chain). The data stem from a study of blood T cell repertoires in COVID-19. Turning to the study itself: The study drew acute and convalescent COVID-19 samples from the United States, Italy and Spain.

Germline loops: CDR1 SGHTA, CDR2 FQGNSA. The V segment lost 1 base and the J segment 4 bases; nucleotides outside the gene matches: 7. The CDR3 length is 16 residues. Per the study methods: Amplification of reference gene primers provided the estimated nucleated cell counts. Only in-frame clones appear in the TCRdb table, and some are missing; sequencing was by immunoSEQ multiplex PCR. V, J and clone size derive from that table, while D and trimming were established from the DNA sequence. The sample yields just under 150,000 clones, about nine tenths seen once. The sequenced sample was peripheral blood. The TCR sequence derives from a human donor in a cohort sampled during active COVID-19. The chain couples TRBV7-2 to TRBJ1-1; 9 nucleotides match TRBD1. DNA for the CDR3: TGTGCCAGCAGCTTAGAACAGGGGGCGCTTAGCACTGAAGCTTTCTTT. Translation gives CASSLEQGALSTEAFF.